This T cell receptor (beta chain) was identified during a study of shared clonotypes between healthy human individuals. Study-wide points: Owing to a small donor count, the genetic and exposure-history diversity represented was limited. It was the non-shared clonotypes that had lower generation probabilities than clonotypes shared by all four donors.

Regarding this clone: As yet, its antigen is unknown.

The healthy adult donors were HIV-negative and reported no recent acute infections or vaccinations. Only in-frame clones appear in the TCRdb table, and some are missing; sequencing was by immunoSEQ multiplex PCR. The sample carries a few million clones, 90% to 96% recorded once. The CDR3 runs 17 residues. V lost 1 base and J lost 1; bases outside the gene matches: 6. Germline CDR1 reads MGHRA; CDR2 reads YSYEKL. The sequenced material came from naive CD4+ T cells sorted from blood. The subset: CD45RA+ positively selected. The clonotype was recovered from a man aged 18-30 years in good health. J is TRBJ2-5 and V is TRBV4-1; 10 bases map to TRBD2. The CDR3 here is CASSQGISGGAQETQYF. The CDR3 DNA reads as TGCGCCAGCAGCCAAGGAATCAGCGGGGGGGCCCAAGAGACCCAGTACTTC.